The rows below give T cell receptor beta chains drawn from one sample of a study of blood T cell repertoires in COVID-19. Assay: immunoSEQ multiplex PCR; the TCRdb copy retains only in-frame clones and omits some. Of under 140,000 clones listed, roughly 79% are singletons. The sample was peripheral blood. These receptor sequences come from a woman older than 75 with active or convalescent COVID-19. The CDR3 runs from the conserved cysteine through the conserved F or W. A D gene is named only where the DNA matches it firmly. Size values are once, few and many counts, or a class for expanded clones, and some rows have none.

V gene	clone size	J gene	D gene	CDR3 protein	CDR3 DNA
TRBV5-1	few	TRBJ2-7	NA	CASSLDPGVFEQYF	TGCGCCAGCAGCTTGGATCCGGGAGTCTTCGAGCAGTACTTC
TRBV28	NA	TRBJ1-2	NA	CASGVGGPYYGYTF	TGTGCCAGCGGTGTAGGAGGGCCCTATTATGGCTACACCTTC
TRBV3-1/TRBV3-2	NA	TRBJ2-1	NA	CASSQNRIKLYYNEQFF	TGTGCCAGCAGCCAAAATAGAATAAAGCTATACTACAATGAGCAGTTCTTC
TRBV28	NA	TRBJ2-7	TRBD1	CASSSPPGQSSYEQYF	TGTGCCAGCAGTTCCCCCCCGGGACAGAGCTCCTACGAGCAGTACTTC
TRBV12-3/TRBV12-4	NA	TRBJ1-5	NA	CASSSDWLSQHF	TGTGCCAGCAGTTCCGACTGGTTGTCCCAGCATTTT
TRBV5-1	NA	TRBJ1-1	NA	CASREGRGTEAFF	TGCGCCAGCAGAGAGGGCAGGGGCACTGAAGCTTTCTTT
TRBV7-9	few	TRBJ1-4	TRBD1	CASSFDRESNEKLFF	TGTGCCAGCAGCTTCGACAGGGAGAGTAATGAAAAACTGTTTTTT
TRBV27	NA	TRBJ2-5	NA	CASSLSASGYGTQYF	TGTGCCAGCAGTTTATCGGCTAGTGGGTATGGGACCCAGTACTTC
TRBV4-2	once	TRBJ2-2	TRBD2	CASSQLAGNTGELFF	TGTGCCAGCAGCCAACTAGCGGGTAACACCGGGGAGCTGTTTTTT
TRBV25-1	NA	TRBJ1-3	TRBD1	CASSEYGDRADTIYF	TGTGCCAGCAGTGAATATGGGGACAGGGCGGACACCATATATTTT
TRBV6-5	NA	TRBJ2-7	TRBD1	CASGALGTGGREQYF	TGTGCCAGCGGGGCCCTCGGGACAGGGGGCAGGGAGCAGTACTTC
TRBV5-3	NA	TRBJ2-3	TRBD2	CARSTTGTSGQGRNTQYF	TGTGCCAGAAGTACTACCGGGACTAGCGGGCAGGGGCGGAATACGCAGTATTTT
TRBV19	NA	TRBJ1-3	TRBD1	CASSMGQASGNTIYF	TGTGCCAGTAGTATGGGACAGGCCTCTGGAAACACCATATATTTT
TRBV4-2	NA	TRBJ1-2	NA	CASSQAIGGLYGYTF	TGTGCCAGCAGCCAAGCAATCGGGGGTCTCTATGGCTACACCTTC
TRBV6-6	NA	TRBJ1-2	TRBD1	CASSYGGTGNYGYTF	TGTGCCAGCAGTTACGGGGGGACAGGGAACTATGGCTACACCTTC
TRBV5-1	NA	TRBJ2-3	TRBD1	CASSLGTGGDTQYF	TGCGCCAGCAGCTTGGGGACAGGGGGTGATACGCAGTATTTT
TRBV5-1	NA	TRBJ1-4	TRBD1	CASSLKEGAGEKLFF	TGCGCCAGCAGCTTGAAGGAGGGGGCAGGGGAAAAACTGTTTTTT
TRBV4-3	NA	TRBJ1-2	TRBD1	CASSLGTGGDYGYTF	TGCGCCAGCAGCCTCGGCACAGGGGGCGACTATGGCTACACCTTC
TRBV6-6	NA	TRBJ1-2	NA	CASSPDRSGYTF	TGTGCCAGCAGCCCCGACAGGTCCGGCTACACCTTC
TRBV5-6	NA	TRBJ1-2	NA	CASSLVGNYGYTF	TGTGCCAGCAGCTTGGTCGGTAACTATGGCTACACCTTC
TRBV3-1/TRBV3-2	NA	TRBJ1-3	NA	CASSLRQDEAGNTIYF	TGTGCCAGCAGCCTACGACAGGATGAAGCTGGAAACACCATATATTTT
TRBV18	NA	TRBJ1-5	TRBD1	CASSPGQGYQPQHF	TGTGCCAGCTCACCGGGACAGGGATATCAGCCCCAGCATTTT
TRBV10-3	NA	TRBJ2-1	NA	CATLQGATSGNSYNEQFF	TGTGCCACCCTACAGGGGGCTACTAGCGGAAACTCCTACAATGAGCAGTTCTTC
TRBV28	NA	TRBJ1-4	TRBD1	CASSTIWPGQGTTNEKLFF	TGTGCCAGCAGTACTATATGGCCGGGACAGGGAACAACTAATGAAAAACTGTTTTTT
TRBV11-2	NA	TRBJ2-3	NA	CASSSGTSTDTQYF	TGTGCCAGCAGCTCGGGGACTAGCACAGATACGCAGTATTTT
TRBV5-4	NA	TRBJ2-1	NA	CASSQGPDYNEQFF	TGTGCCAGCAGCCAGGGCCCTGACTACAATGAGCAGTTCTTC
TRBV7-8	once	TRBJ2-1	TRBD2	CASSPTSGSDNEQFF	TGTGCCAGCAGCCCGACTAGCGGGTCTGATAATGAGCAGTTCTTC
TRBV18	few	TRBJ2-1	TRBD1	CASSPPIGTGPYNEQFF	TGTGCCAGCTCACCACCGATCGGGACAGGTCCCTACAATGAGCAGTTCTTC
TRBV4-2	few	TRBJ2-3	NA	CASSRGRIGTSTDTQYF	TGTGCCAGCAGCCGGGGGAGGATTGGGACTAGCACAGATACGCAGTATTTT
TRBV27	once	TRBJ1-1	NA	CASSFHGQPNTEAFF	TGTGCCAGCAGTTTCCACGGACAGCCGAACACTGAAGCTTTCTTT
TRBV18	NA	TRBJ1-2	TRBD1	CASSPPGLQGALGYTF	TGTGCCAGCTCACCACCGGGTCTGCAGGGGGCGCTTGGCTACACCTTC
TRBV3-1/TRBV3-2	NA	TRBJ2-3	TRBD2	CASSYRTSGREADTQYF	TGTGCCAGCAGCTACCGGACTAGCGGGAGGGAAGCAGATACGCAGTATTTT
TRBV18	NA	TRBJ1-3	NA	CASSPQVAGSGNTIYF	TGTGCCAGCTCACCACAGGTCGCGGGCTCTGGAAACACCATATATTTT
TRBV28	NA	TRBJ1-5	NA	CASSFGQIRGRPQHF	TGTGCCAGCAGTTTCGGACAGATCCGGGGAAGGCCCCAGCATTTT
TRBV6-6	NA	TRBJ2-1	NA	CASRYRISEQFF	TGTGCCAGCAGGTACAGGATTAGCGAGCAGTTCTTC
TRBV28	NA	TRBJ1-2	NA	CASSPGGTDSHGYTF	TGTGCCAGCAGTCCTGGGGGGACCGATTCCCATGGCTACACCTTC
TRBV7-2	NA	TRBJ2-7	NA	CASSFSGTNSYEQYF	TGTGCCAGCAGCTTCTCGGGGACAAACTCCTACGAGCAGTACTTC
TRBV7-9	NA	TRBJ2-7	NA	CASSSPRTYEQYF	TGTGCCAGCAGCTCCCCGCGGACCTACGAGCAGTACTTC
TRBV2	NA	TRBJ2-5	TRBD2	CASAGLAPFQYF	TGTGCCAGCGCGGGACTAGCGCCTTTTCAGTACTTC